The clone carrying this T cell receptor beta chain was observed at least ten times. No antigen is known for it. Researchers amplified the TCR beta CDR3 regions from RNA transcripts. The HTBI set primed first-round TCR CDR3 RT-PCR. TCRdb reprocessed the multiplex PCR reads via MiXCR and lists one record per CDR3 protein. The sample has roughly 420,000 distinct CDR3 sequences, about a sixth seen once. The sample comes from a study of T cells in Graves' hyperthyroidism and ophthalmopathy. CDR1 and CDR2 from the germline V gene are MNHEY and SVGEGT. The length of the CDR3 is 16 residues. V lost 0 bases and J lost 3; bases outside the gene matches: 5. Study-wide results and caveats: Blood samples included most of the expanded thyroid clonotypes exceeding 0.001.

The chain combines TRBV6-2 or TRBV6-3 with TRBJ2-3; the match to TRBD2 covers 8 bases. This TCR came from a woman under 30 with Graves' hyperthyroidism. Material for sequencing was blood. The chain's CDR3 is CASSYSSGGPTDTQYF. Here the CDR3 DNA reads TGTGCCAGCAGTTACTCGTCGGGGGGGCCGACAGATACGCAGTATTTT.